A selection of T cell receptor beta chains follows, all from one sample in a study of preoperative IRX-2 immunotherapy in early breast cancer. This table comes from immunoSEQ multiplex PCR, and its TCRdb copy is limited to in-frame clones, with some not included. This table holds about 62,000 clones, approximately 93% found once. This sample was obtained from a patient treated with IRX-2 immunotherapy. The receptors stem from a human donor with breast cancer. The CDR3 runs from the conserved cysteine through the conserved F or W. D genes are given only for firm matches. Clone size is not always given. Where it is, it says once, few, many or a class for expanded clones.

>.|TRBJ1-1|TRBV28|16|.
CASSLGLQALGTEAFF
TGTGCCAGCAGTTTAGGTCTTCAGGCTCTGGGCACTGAAGCTTTCTTT
>.|TRBJ2-3|TRBV20-1|11|.
CSASFGDTQYF
TGCAGTGCTAGTTTTGGGGATACGCAGTATTTT
>.|TRBJ2-7|TRBV5-6|12|TRBD2
CASSGGGYEQYF
TGTGCCAGCAGCGGGGGGGGCTACGAGCAGTACTTC
>.|TRBJ1-2|TRBV29-1|13|.
CSGKDRFGSGYTF
TGCAGCGGGAAGGACAGATTTGGGTCTGGCTACACCTTC
>.|TRBJ2-1|TRBV7-6|14|.
CASSPGVGVNEQFF
TGTGCCAGCAGCCCAGGGGTCGGGGTCAATGAGCAGTTCTTC
>.|TRBJ1-5|TRBV18|13|.
CASSLESVGPQHF
TGTGCCAGCTCACTCGAATCGGTCGGGCCCCAGCATTTT
>.|TRBJ1-6|TRBV4-3|16|.
CASSQDLKGGGSPLHF
TGCGCCAGCAGCCAAGATCTAAAGGGTGGTGGCTCACCCCTCCACTTT
>.|TRBJ2-7|TRBV5-1|14|TRBD1
CASSLEQGASEQYF
TGCGCCAGCAGCTTGGAACAGGGGGCGAGTGAGCAGTACTTC
>.|TRBJ1-3|TRBV19|15|.
CASSPTGGSGNTIYF
TGTGCCAGTAGCCCCACAGGAGGCTCTGGAAACACCATATATTTT
>.|TRBJ2-3|TRBV2|14|TRBD1
CASSVHRGTDTQYF
TGTGCCAGCAGTGTGCACAGGGGAACAGATACGCAGTATTTT
>.|TRBJ1-4|TRBV29-1|13|TRBD1
CSVGGTGGEKLFF
TGCAGCGTTGGCGGGACAGGGGGAGAAAAACTGTTTTTT
>once|TRBJ2-5|TRBV7-6|13|.
CASSPDEGETQYF
TGTGCCAGCAGCCCAGACGAAGGAGAGACCCAGTACTTC
>.|TRBJ2-7|TRBV2|12|.
CASFAASYEQYF
TGTGCCAGCTTCGCGGCCTCCTACGAGCAGTACTTC
>.|TRBJ2-6|TRBV28|13|.
CASLKSGANVLTF
TGTGCCAGCTTAAAATCTGGGGCCAACGTCCTGACTTTC
>.|TRBJ2-7|TRBV9|14|.
CASSVDPGNYEQYF
TGTGCCAGCAGCGTAGACCCAGGGAACTACGAGCAGTACTTC
>few|TRBJ2-2|TRBV7-8|14|.
CASSLAAAGGELFF
TGTGCCAGCAGCTTAGCGGCGGCAGGCGGGGAGCTGTTTTTT
>.|TRBJ1-1|TRBV11-2|13|.
CASRRPGAPEAFF
TGTGCCAGCCGGAGGCCAGGAGCCCCTGAAGCTTTCTTT
>.|TRBJ1-5|TRBV6-1|12|.
CASSGDNQPQHF
TGTGCCAGCAGTGGGGACAATCAGCCCCAGCATTTT
>.|TRBJ2-3|TRBV19|9|.
CASGDTQYF
TGTGCCAGCGGAGATACGCAGTATTTT
>.|TRBJ2-7|TRBV4-1|15|.
CASSQEAGGRYEQYF
TGCGCCAGCAGCCAAGAAGCGGGTGGTCGCTACGAGCAGTACTTC
>.|TRBJ1-2|TRBV9|17|.
CASSVDRGGGRGLGYTF
TGTGCCAGCAGCGTAGATCGGGGTGGTGGCAGGGGTCTTGGCTACACCTTC
>.|TRBJ1-6|TRBV6-5|16|.
CASSLKPGVWNSPLHF
TGTGCCAGCAGTTTAAAACCAGGGGTGTGGAATTCACCCCTCCACTTT
>once|TRBJ2-1|TRBV7-2|16|TRBD2
CASSRVRLAENNEQFF
TGTGCCAGCAGCCGAGTCCGACTAGCAGAGAACAATGAGCAGTTCTTC
>.|TRBJ1-5|TRBV7-2|14|.
CASSLVGGDQPQHF
TGTGCCAGCAGCTTAGTTGGAGGCGATCAGCCCCAGCATTTT
>.|TRBJ2-1|TRBV5-4|14|.
CASSLGQLFNEQFF
TGTGCCAGCAGCTTAGGACAGCTGTTCAATGAGCAGTTCTTC
>once|TRBJ2-3|TRBV28|18|TRBD2
CASRRLGTSGPSTDTQYF
TGTGCCAGCAGGAGGCTCGGGACTAGCGGGCCTAGCACAGATACGCAGTATTTT
>.|TRBJ2-2|TRBV7-9|16|TRBD2
CASSSTSGGYTGELFF
TGTGCCAGCAGCTCCACTAGCGGGGGGTACACCGGGGAGCTGTTTTTT
>once|TRBJ2-2|TRBV18|16|.
CASSPNLHYGPGELFF
TGTGCCAGCTCACCAAACCTACACTATGGACCCGGGGAGCTGTTTTTT
>.|TRBJ2-3|TRBV5-1|16|.
CASSLPSGSYHDTQYF
TGCGCCAGCAGCTTGCCTTCCGGCTCCTACCACGATACGCAGTATTTT
>.|TRBJ1-3|TRBV19|17|.
CASRPDSSRIAGNTIYF
TGTGCCAGCAGACCGGACAGCTCTAGAATAGCTGGAAACACCATATATTTT
>.|TRBJ2-2|TRBV19|15|.
CASSPKGQDTGELFF
TGTGCCAGTAGTCCCAAAGGCCAGGACACCGGGGAGCTGTTTTTT
>.|TRBJ1-1|TRBV19|13|.
CASRGGTYTEAFF
TGTGCCAGCCGGGGGGGAACGTACACTGAAGCTTTCTTT
>once|TRBJ2-1|TRBV28|12|.
CASSLTLNEQFF
TGTGCCAGCAGTTTAACCCTCAATGAGCAGTTCTTC
>.|TRBJ2-3|TRBV6-1|15|.
CASSDEVQSTDTQYF
TGTGCCAGCAGTGATGAGGTACAAAGCACAGATACGCAGTATTTT
>.|TRBJ1-2|TRBV5-4|14|TRBD1
CASSLATGGGGYTF
TGTGCCAGCAGCTTGGCGACAGGGGGTGGAGGCTACACCTTC
>.|TRBJ2-3|TRBV5-1|15|.
CASSRSGSGTDTQYF
TGCGCCAGCAGCCGTTCGGGGAGTGGTACAGATACGCAGTATTTT
>.|TRBJ2-5|TRBV18|14|TRBD2
CASSPPTSGGAQYF
TGTGCCAGCTCACCACCGACTAGCGGGGGGGCCCAGTACTTC
>.|TRBJ2-7|TRBV7-9|12|.
CASSQGGREQYF
TGTGCCAGCAGCCAGGGGGGGCGCGAGCAGTACTTC
>.|TRBJ2-2|TRBV7-2|18|TRBD2
CASSLGLAGVTNTGELFF
TGTGCCAGCAGCCTTGGACTAGCGGGAGTTACGAACACCGGGGAGCTGTTTTTT
>.|TRBJ2-7|TRBV5-1|13|TRBD1
CASSPDRVHEQYF
TGCGCCAGCAGCCCGGACAGGGTCCACGAGCAGTACTTC
>.|TRBJ1-2|TRBV10-3|15|.
CAITKQQGGEGGYTF
TGTGCCATCACGAAACAACAGGGAGGTGAAGGTGGCTACACCTTC
>.|TRBJ2-5|TRBV15|16|.
CATSSLPWTAKETQYF
TGTGCCACCAGCAGCCTTCCGTGGACAGCAAAAGAGACCCAGTACTTC
>.|TRBJ2-7|TRBV5-4|14|TRBD1
CASSSDRVPYEQYF
TGTGCCAGCAGCTCGGACAGGGTCCCCTACGAGCAGTACTTC
>.|TRBJ2-7|TRBV7-3|15|.
CASSPPTGGAYEQYF
TGTGCCAGCAGCCCCCCCACAGGGGGGGCCTACGAGCAGTACTTC
>.|TRBJ2-5|TRBV11-2|15|TRBD2
CASSGLAGGVETQYF
TGTGCCAGCAGCGGGCTAGCGGGGGGCGTGGAGACCCAGTACTTC
>.|TRBJ2-7|TRBV5-1|14|TRBD1
CASRPRGQDLEQYF
TGCGCCAGCAGACCCAGGGGACAGGATCTCGAGCAGTACTTC
>.|TRBJ1-1|TRBV11-2|15|.
CASSLFSGVNTEAFF
TGTGCCAGCAGCTTATTCTCAGGGGTGAACACTGAAGCTTTCTTT
>.|TRBJ2-4|TRBV10-1|14|.
CASSEVIPKNIQYF
TGCGCCAGCAGTGAAGTGATTCCCAAAAACATTCAGTACTTC
>.|TRBJ2-7|TRBV5-4|15|TRBD1
CASSETGATSYEQYF
TGTGCCAGCAGCGAAACAGGGGCTACCTCCTACGAGCAGTACTTC
>few|TRBJ1-6|TRBV25-1|13|TRBD1
CASGRQGNSPLHF
TGTGCCAGCGGGCGACAGGGAAATTCACCCCTCCACTTT
>.|TRBJ1-5|TRBV28|12|.
CASSLATPPQHF
TGTGCCAGCAGTCTGGCGACTCCGCCCCAGCATTTT
>.|TRBJ2-5|TRBV4-2|15|TRBD2
CASSQGGTDQETQYF
TGTGCCAGCAGCCAGGGAGGGACGGACCAAGAGACCCAGTACTTC
>.|TRBJ2-7|TRBV28|14|TRBD2
CASSRTGLSYEQYF
TGTGCCAGCAGTAGAACGGGACTATCCTACGAGCAGTACTTC
>.|TRBJ2-3|TRBV7-3|18|TRBD1
CASSLIRPGTGDRRTQYF
TGTGCCAGCAGCTTAATCCGCCCCGGGACAGGGGATCGCCGTACGCAGTATTTT
>.|TRBJ2-1|TRBV28|17|.
CASSSPEGKSSYNEQFF
TGTGCCAGCAGTTCCCCGGAGGGGAAGAGCTCCTACAATGAGCAGTTCTTC
>.|TRBJ1-2|TRBV29-1|12|.
CSVGERMGGYTF
TGCAGCGTTGGGGAGCGAATGGGTGGCTACACCTTC
>.|TRBJ2-1|TRBV7-9|10|.
CASTNRVSFF
TGTGCCAGCACCAACAGGGTCTCGTTCTTC